The next 7 T cell receptor beta chains were all read from a single sample in a study of T cells in women clearing cervical HPV infection. Sequencing was performed with immunoSEQ multiplex PCR; in TCRdb, only in-frame clones are kept and a portion is missing. The table lists around 30,000 clones, with approximately 24% in the top ten. The sample was blood buffy coat. The receptor source for this set is a woman between 18 and 70 years old with a cervical HPV16 infection that either progressed to CIN3+ or cleared (not recorded which).

Details on this clone: Read data end 3 residues before the CDR3 end; the end is taken from the germline J gene. V is TRBV19 and J is TRBJ1-5; the D gene is possibly TRBD1 (6 bases). The germline gives CDR1 LNHDA, CDR2 SQIVND (reference sequence). The CDR3 spans 15 residues. V lost 7 bases to trimming and J lost 2 bases, with 15 bases between them. CDR3: CASNPRQEGNQPQHF. The part of the CDR3 DNA that was read is TGTGCCAGTAACCCTCGACAGGAGGGCAATCAGCCC. The complete variable domain, with remaining parts taken from reference TRBV19 and TRBJ1-5, reads DGGITQSPKYLFRKEGQNVTLSCEQNLNHDAMYWYRQDPGQGLRLIYYSQIVNDFQKGDIAEGYSVSREKKESFPLTVTSAQKNPTAFYLCASNPRQEGNQPQHFGDGTRLSIL.

The sequenced CDR3 bases are TGTGCCAGCTCACCCGCACAGGGGGATGGCGATGAG. Amino acids: CASSPAQGDGDE. The entire CDR3 reads CASSPAQGDGDEQFF. The chain combines TRBV18 with TRBJ2-1; TRBD1 matches at 8 bases. From the germline J gene comes the end of the CDR3, since the read stops 3 residues before it. The CDR3 has 15 amino acids. V was clipped by 3 bases and J by 8 bases; unmatched bases: 9. Germline V lookup: CDR1 KGHSH, CDR2 LQKENI.

In regard to this clone: The read terminates 3 residues ahead of where the CDR3 ends, so the germline J gene completes it. V usage is TRBV7-8 and J usage is TRBJ2-2; 7 nucleotides align to TRBD1. In germline, CDR1 is SGHVS, CDR2 FQNEAQ. The CDR3 loop spans 16 amino acids. CDR3 bases read: TGTGCCAGCAGCTGGGGCCCCACAGGGGACGTCGAAAAG. Residues: CASSWGPTGDVEK. The whole CDR3 is CASSWGPTGDVEKLFF.

As to this clone: The read terminates 3 residues ahead of where the CDR3 ends, so the germline J gene completes it. The chain combines TRBV5-4 with TRBJ2-3; 9 positions agree with TRBD2. Germline lookup yields CDR1 SGHNT and CDR2 YYREEE (reference sequence). The CDR3 has 16 amino acids. V lost 0 bases, J lost 3 bases, and 5 bases stayed unmatched. The CDR3 here is CASSLVETSGTDTQYF. The part of the CDR3 DNA that was read is TGTGCCAGCAGCTTGGTTGAGACTAGCGGTACAGATACG.

About this clone itself: The read gets to within 3 residues of the CDR3 end, and the germline J gene fills in the rest. The chain joins TRBV6-4 to TRBJ2-7; D is perhaps TRBD2 (5 bases). With 3 bases removed from V and 0 bases from J, the gap between germline ends came to 9 bases. Looked up from germline, CDR1 is MRHNA and CDR2 is SNTAGT. CDR3 length equals 14 residues. CDR3 loop: CASSEPGFSYEQYF. CDR3 DNA, as far as it was read: TGTGCCAGCAGTGAACCGGGGTTCTCCTACGAG.

A word on this clone: The read finishes 3 residues shy of the CDR3 end, and the germline J gene is used to complete it. The V and J genes are TRBV7-9 and TRBJ2-3, with TRBD2 as a possible D gene (7 bases). There are 15 residues in the CDR3. CDR1 SEHNR and CDR2 FQNEAQ come from the germline V gene (reference sequence). The CDR3 bases that were read are TGTGCCAGCAGCTTAGAGGGGGGGACCAATCAGCCG. Amino acids: CASSLEGGTNQP. The whole CDR3 protein reads CASSLEGGTNQPQYF.

Details on this clone: The read terminates 3 residues before the CDR3 end, so the remaining end is supplied by the germline J gene. The chain joins TRBV5-6 to TRBJ2-4; 13 bases match TRBD2. CDR1 is SGHDT and CDR2 is YYEEEE in the germline V gene. J lost 4 bases, V lost 4 bases, and 2 bases had no gene match. The CDR3 runs to 15 residues. Incomplete CDR3 DNA: TGTGCCAGCAGCCGGACTAGCGGGAGTAAAAACATT. Translation: CASSRTSGSKNI. The entire CDR3 sequence reads CASSRTSGSKNIQYF.